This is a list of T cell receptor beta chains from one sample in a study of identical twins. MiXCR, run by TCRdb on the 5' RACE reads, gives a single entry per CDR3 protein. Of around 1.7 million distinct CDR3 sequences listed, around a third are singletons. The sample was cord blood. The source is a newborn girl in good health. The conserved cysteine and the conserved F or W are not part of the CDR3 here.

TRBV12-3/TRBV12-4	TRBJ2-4	ASSLLGGAKNIQY
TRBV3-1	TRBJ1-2	ASSQDAGPSGGYT
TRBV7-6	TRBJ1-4	ASSLRTYKKLF
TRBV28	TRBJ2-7	ASSRGTGGIYEQY
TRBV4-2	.	ASSQEREGVDEQY
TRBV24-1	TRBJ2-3	ATSDLPTSGVGDTQY
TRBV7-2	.	ASSLAPYRGKRYEQY
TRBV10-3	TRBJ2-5	AISESDFRTSGRQETQY
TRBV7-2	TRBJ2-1	ASRIGQGMWNEQF
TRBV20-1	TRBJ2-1	SARTRVLLSEQF
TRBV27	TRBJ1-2	ASSTGGSYGYT
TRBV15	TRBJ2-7	ATSREKAGVYNEQY
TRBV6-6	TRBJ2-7	ASSYLAGVHEQY
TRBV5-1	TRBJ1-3	ASSLLGTSVGLASGNTIY
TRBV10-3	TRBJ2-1	AISPGTSGGLNEQF
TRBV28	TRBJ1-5	ASRIPQGENQPQH
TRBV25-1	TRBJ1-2	ASSALGQGGGYT
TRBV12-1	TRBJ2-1	ASSSLKTGRSYNEQF
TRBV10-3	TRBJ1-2	AIRGTGPNYGYT
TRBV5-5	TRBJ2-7	ASSPGQGPSYEQY
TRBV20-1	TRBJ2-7	SASRYRGTYEQY
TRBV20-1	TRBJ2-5	SVGGELLGRQETQY
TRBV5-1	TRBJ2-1	ASSHIGTSGTAEQF
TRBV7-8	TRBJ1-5	ASSLDQQGNQPQH
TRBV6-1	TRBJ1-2	ASSEVRVVGRPNYGYT
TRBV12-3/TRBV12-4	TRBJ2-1	ASSLKRMPPNEQF
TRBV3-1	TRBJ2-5	ASSQDLFGQTQY
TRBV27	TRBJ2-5	ASSPRDYKLNEQY
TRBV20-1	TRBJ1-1	SASEDSNTEAF